Below are 9 T cell receptor beta chains sequenced from a single sample in a study of cytomegalovirus exposure and HLA in healthy donors. The repertoire was sequenced with immunoSEQ multiplex PCR; TCRdb's copy has only in-frame clones and lacks some. Of some 99,000 clones listed, more than 70% are singletons. The sequenced sample consisted of PBMCs. These receptors all come from a woman younger than 30 in good health and CMV-seronegative.

This chain connects TRBV10-3 to TRBJ1-4; 10 bases fit TRBD1. This CDR3 is 15 amino acids long. Germline V CDR1 and CDR2: ENHRY, SYGVKD. With 4 bases clipped from V and 6 bases from J, the junction kept 5 bases outside the gene matches. In DNA, the CDR3 is TGTGCCATCAGTGCACCCGGGACAGGGGATGAAAAACTGTTTTTT. The encoded protein is CAISAPGTGDEKLFF.

The chain is built from TRBV9 and TRBJ1-5, with 7 bases aligning to TRBD1. The CDR3 contains 15 residues. Germline lookup yields CDR1 SGDLS and CDR2 YYNGEE. With V trimmed by 1 base and J by 3 bases, 4 bases remained unmatched. CDR3: CASSVFGTVNQPQHF. For the CDR3, the DNA is TGTGCCAGCAGCGTATTCGGGACAGTCAATCAGCCCCAGCATTTT.

The count of this clone is one. The rearrangement uses TRBV28 and TRBJ2-1, with 7 bases identical to TRBD2. The germline gives CDR1 MDHEN, CDR2 SYDVKM. This CDR3 is built from 14 residues. Germline trimming cut 2 bases from V and 7 bases from J; bases unmatched to any gene: 5. The CDR3 nucleotides are TGTGCCAGCAGTTTACACGGGACTATGAATGAGCAGTTCTTC. Protein: CASSLHGTMNEQFF.

Of note for this clone: The junction departs from germline at one end; a sequencing error may be responsible. The chain carries TRBV5-5 and TRBJ2-1; D perhaps matches TRBD2 (5 bases). Germline V lookup: CDR1 SGHKS, CDR2 YYEKEE (reference sequence). The length of the CDR3 is 15 residues. CDR3 in amino acids: CASSLGPGVYHEQFF. The DNA of the CDR3 is TGTGCCAGCAGCTTGGGGCCCGGGGTCTACCATGAGCAGTTCTTC.

This sequence joins TRBV28 and TRBJ2-1, with TRBD1 matching 11 bases. CDR1 and CDR2 (germline): MDHEN, SYDVKM. The J segment lost 7 bases and the V segment lost 7 bases, leaving 9 bases of the junction unmatched. This CDR3 has 15 residues. This chain's CDR3 is CASKWTGGRRNEQFF. The DNA of the CDR3 is TGTGCCAGCAAATGGACAGGGGGCAGGAGGAATGAGCAGTTCTTC.

This rearrangement joins TRBV28 to TRBJ2-2; TRBD1 aligns across 10 bases. The germline V gene encodes CDR1 MDHEN and CDR2 SYDVKM. V lost 7 bases, J lost 5 bases, and 7 bases stayed unmatched. The CDR3 runs to 15 residues. The CDR3 region has the DNA TGTGCCAGCATCTTAGGGACAGGGGAGACCGGGGAGCTGTTTTTT. This encodes CASILGTGETGELFF.

The chain joins TRBV4-1 to TRBJ1-1; 7 bases map to TRBD1. Trimming cost V 5 bases and J 4 bases; bases outside gene matches: 7. CDR3 length: 14 amino acids. CDR1 and CDR2 (germline): MGHRA, YSYEKL. The CDR3 sequence: CASSAQQGSTEAFF. DNA of the CDR3: TGCGCCAGCAGCGCGCAACAGGGGAGCACTGAAGCTTTCTTT.

The V gene is TRBV7-2, the J gene TRBJ1-2; 7 bases map to TRBD1. The V and J ends lost 5 bases and 0 bases, in that order; junction bases with no gene match: 6. The CDR3 length is 15 residues. Per the germline V gene, CDR1 is SGHTA and CDR2 is FQGNSA. The chain's CDR3 is CASSTRTGPNYGYTF. The CDR3 DNA reads TGTGCCAGCAGCACCAGGACAGGACCTAACTATGGCTACACCTTC.

This sequence joins TRBV6-1 and TRBJ2-1; TRBD1 is a possible D gene (6 bases). This CDR3 comprises 15 residues. CDR1 MNHNS and CDR2 SASEGT come from the germline V gene. The V gene lost 7 bases and the J gene lost 6 bases, with 19 bases spanning the gap. CDR3 residues: CASMRWTETGNEQFF. The CDR3 DNA reads as TGTGCCAGCATGAGGTGGACAGAGACGGGCAATGAGCAGTTCTTC.